The table lists the clone carrying this T cell receptor beta chain with a few counts. Antigen specificity is unknown. The sample comes from a study of response to subunit inactivated influenza vaccine. Points from the study as a whole: Authors suggested seasonal influenza vaccinations each recruit few new T cells.

TCRdb re-called the RT-PCR reads through MiXCR, storing one row per CDR3 protein. The table shows around 650,000 distinct CDR3 sequences, with more than 15% occurring only once. The CDR3 sequence is 11 residues long. V was pared by 7 bases and J by 3 bases, with 10 bases between. Looked up from germline, CDR1 is DFQATT and CDR2 is SNEGSKA (reference sequence). The chain links TRBV20-1 to TRBJ2-7; D is unclear. The receptor was isolated from a man in his fifties or sixties who received an inactivated influenza vaccine. The sample in question was PBMCs from blood, obtained about 12 days after vaccination. DNA for the CDR3: TGCAGTGGGTCCCGAGACTACGAGCAGTACTTC. Protein sequence: CSGSRDYEQYF.